This entry features one T cell receptor (beta chain) sequence. These data are taken from a study of identifying expanded T cells in peripheral blood. Sequenced by immunoSEQ multiplex PCR; TCRdb stores in-frame clones only, minus some. This repertoire shows 100,000 to 150,000 clones, roughly 84% found once; its top ten account for 3.3%. The CDR3 sequence is 15 residues long. Germline V gene sequence: CDR1 MNHEY, CDR2 SVGAGI. The germline V and J ends were trimmed by 6 bases and 8 bases, with 20 bases remaining between them. The rearrangement joins TRBV6-5 to TRBJ1-3; D ambiguous. The source is a person aged 18 to 70 in good health. The sequenced sample was blood. CDR3: CASRRQLTAMDTIYF. The DNA for the CDR3 is TGTGCCAGCAGACGTCAATTAACAGCAATGGACACCATATATTTT.